The 25 T cell receptor beta chains reported below all come from one sample, sequenced in a study of cytomegalovirus exposure and HLA in healthy donors. The PCR was carried out with 60 Vbeta primers and 13 Jbeta primers. The protocol was immunoSEQ multiplex PCR, while the TCRdb copy is restricted to in-frame clones and leaves out a portion. The repertoire table contains around 75,000 clones. Specimen: PBMCs. The receptors were gathered from a man aged 45-65 years in good health and CMV-seropositive.

The J gene is TRBJ1-6, the V gene TRBV27; the match to TRBD1 covers 7 bases. The CDR3 has 14 residues. V lost 5 bases to trimming and J lost 14 bases; unmatched junction nucleotides: 12. CDR1 and CDR2 from the germline V gene are MNHEY and SMNVEV (reference sequence). CDR3: CASSLSGGLLTLHF. CDR3 DNA: TGTGCCAGCAGTCTCTCAGGGGGTCTCTTGACCCTCCACTTT.

The chain carries TRBV30 and TRBJ2-3; tentative D call: TRBD2 (7 bases). V gave up 1 base and J gave up 5 bases, with 16 bases separating them. Germline V CDR1 and CDR2: GTSNPN, SVGIG (reference sequence). This CDR3 is 15 amino acids long. CDR3 DNA sequence: TGTGCCTGGAGTGGAGGGGGGGCCGGAATAGATACGCAGTATTTT. This encodes CAWSGGGAGIDTQYF.

The chain joins TRBV9 to TRBJ2-2; TRBD1 is a possible D gene (5 bases). Trimming removed 4 bases from V and 5 bases from J, with 9 bases in between. CDR1 is SGDLS, CDR2 YYNGEE, per germline. There are 13 residues in the CDR3. The DNA for the CDR3 is TGTGCCAGCAGCCTATGGACAACCGGGGAGCTGTTTTTT. Translation gives CASSLWTTGELFF. Full variable domain (rest looked up from reference TRBV9 and TRBJ2-2): DSGVTQTPKHLITATGQRVTLRCSPRSGDLSVYWYQQSLDQGLQFLIQYYNGEERAKGNILERFSAQQFPDLHSELNLSSLELGDSALYFCASSLWTTGELFFGEGSRLTVL.

The J gene is TRBJ2-7, the V gene TRBV2; 7 positions agree with TRBD2. Germline values: CDR1 SNHLY, CDR2 FYNNEI. There are 10 residues in the CDR3. With 8 bases clipped from V and 5 bases from J, the junction kept 0 bases outside the gene matches. CDR3 in amino acids: CASAGDEQYV. For the CDR3, the DNA is TGTGCCAGCGCGGGGGACGAGCAGTACGTC.

The genes are TRBV7-7 and TRBJ2-7; 8 nucleotides match TRBD2. V was pared by 6 bases and J by 5 bases, with 9 bases of the junction left unmatched. The length of the CDR3 is 14 residues. Germline values: CDR1 SSHAT, CDR2 FNYEAQ (reference sequence). The CDR3 region has the DNA TGTGCCAGCAGAATGCGGGGGGTGTTCCACGAGCAGTACGTC. Translated: CASRMRGVFHEQYV.

The chain uses TRBV2 and TRBJ2-1; 9 bases agree with TRBD2. J was trimmed by 6 bases and V by 7 bases; bases with no gene match: 10. Germline values: CDR1 SNHLY, CDR2 FYNNEI. This CDR3 is 15 amino acids long. CDR3 sequence: CASTPVAGGPNEQFF. Written as DNA, the CDR3 is TGTGCCAGCACTCCCGTGGCGGGGGGGCCCAATGAGCAGTTCTTC. The complete variable domain, with remaining parts taken from reference TRBV2 and TRBJ2-1, reads EPEVTQTPSHQVTQMGQEVILRCVPISNHLYFYWYRQILGQKVEFLVSFYNNEISEKSEIFDDQFSVERPDGSNFTLKIRSTKLEDSAMYFCASTPVAGGPNEQFFGPGTRLTVL.

This sequence joins TRBV6-1 and TRBJ1-5, with 9 bases identical to TRBD1. Germline assignment: CDR1 MNHNS and CDR2 SASEGT. The CDR3 is made up of 15 amino acids. Unmatched junction bases numbered 9, after V lost 8 bases and J lost 4 bases. CDR3 loop: CASLWTGVGNQPQHF. Written as DNA, the CDR3 is TGTGCCAGCCTTTGGACAGGGGTGGGAAATCAGCCCCAGCATTTT.

Comments on this clone: Sequence at one end of the junction differs from germline and may be a read error. V usage is TRBV27 and J usage is TRBJ1-6; the D is unclear. The CDR3 is 15 amino acids. Germline values: CDR1 MNHEY, CDR2 SMNVEV (reference sequence). The CDR3 DNA is TGTACCAGCAGTTCAAGCAGGACGGGAAGTTCACCCCTCCACTTT. This translates into CTSSSSRTGSSPLHF.

The rearrangement uses TRBV29-1 and TRBJ1-3; 8 bases are shared with TRBD1. Losses at the gene ends were 4 bases for V and 0 bases for J; bases not matched to a gene: 5. Germline CDR1 is SQVTM and CDR2 is ANQGSEA. This CDR3 region has 15 residues. The CDR3: CSVVDRAISGNTIYF. CDR3 bases: TGCAGCGTTGTGGACAGGGCCATCTCTGGAAACACCATATATTTT. The entire variable domain, with the rest obtained from reference TRBV29-1 and TRBJ1-3, is as follows: SAVISQKPSRDICQRGTSLTIQCQVDSQVTMMFWYRQQPGQSLTLIATANQGSEATYESGFVIDKFPISRPNLTFSTLTVSNMSPEDSSIYLCSVVDRAISGNTIYFGEGSWLTVV.

On this clone itself: Mismatch with germline at one junction end may stem from a read error. The CDR3 sequence is CASGLSRTSGGAGELFF. The CDR3, as DNA: TGCGCCAGCGGCTTGTCCCGGACTAGCGGGGGAGCCGGGGAGCTGTTTTTT. J is TRBJ2-2 and V is TRBV5-1; 13 bases align to TRBD2. This CDR3 contains 17 residues. Germline assignment: CDR1 SGHRS and CDR2 YFSETQ.

This chain joins TRBV5-1 and TRBJ2-5; TRBD1 is a possible D gene (6 bases). This CDR3 region has 16 residues. CDR1 and CDR2 from the germline V gene are SGHRS and YFSETQ. V was shortened by 0 bases and J by 5 bases, with 17 bases between the two germline ends. CDR3 nucleotide sequence: TGCGCCAGCAGCTTGGTCCTCAGGGGCAGTGGGGAGACCCAGTACTTC. Its translation: CASSLVLRGSGETQYF.

The chain joins TRBV18 to TRBJ1-6, with D possibly being TRBD1 (6 bases). V lost 3 bases, J lost 6 bases, and 12 bases lay in between. Germline CDR1 and CDR2: KGHSH and LQKENI. The CDR3 loop spans 15 amino acids. The CDR3 protein is CASSPIGQTNSPLHF. The CDR3 nucleotides read TGTGCCAGCTCACCGATTGGACAGACTAATTCACCCCTCCACTTT.

V is TRBV4-2 and J is TRBJ2-1; 7 nucleotides align to TRBD2. Germline V gives CDR1 LGHNA, CDR2 YNFKEQ. CDR3 size: 14 residues. The junction had 4 bases not matched to a gene; V was cut back by 0 bases and J by 8 bases. CDR3 protein: CASSQDWGGDEQFF. The CDR3 region has the DNA TGTGCCAGCAGCCAAGATTGGGGAGGGGATGAGCAGTTCTTC.

V and J are TRBV27 and TRBJ1-6; D perhaps matches TRBD1 (6 bases). The CDR3 is 18 residues long. Between the trimmed V and J ends, which lost 6 bases and 0 bases, there was a span of 18 bases. Germline V gene sequence: CDR1 MNHEY, CDR2 SMNVEV (reference sequence). In DNA, the CDR3 is TGTGCCAGCAGCCGGACAGCTTCCATTTCCTCCTATAATTCACCCCTCCACTTT. Its protein is CASSRTASISSYNSPLHF.

The J gene is TRBJ1-2, the V gene TRBV6-1; no reliable D call. V lost 1 base, J lost 5 bases, and 5 bases lay in between. Per germline, CDR1 MNHNS and CDR2 SASEGT. The CDR3 runs 12 residues. Here the CDR3 reads CASSEGGYGYTF. The DNA for the CDR3 is TGTGCCAGCAGTGAAGGAGGGTATGGCTACACCTTC.

CDR3 sequence: CSVYPWPNTEAFF. CDR3 nucleotide sequence: TGCAGCGTTTATCCCTGGCCCAACACTGAAGCTTTCTTT. The genes are TRBV29-1 and TRBJ1-1; D gene uncertain. Germline CDR1 is SQVTM and CDR2 is ANQGSEA. This CDR3 spans 13 amino acids. V lost 5 bases and J 2 bases, leaving 12 bases between the germline ends.

The CDR3 reads CASSLVAPMNTEAFF. CDR3 DNA: TGCGCCAGCAGCTTGGTTGCGCCCATGAACACTGAAGCTTTCTTT. The chain is built from TRBV5-1 and TRBJ1-1; no reliable D call. V dropped 0 bases and J dropped 0 bases, with 9 bases sitting between them. The CDR3 contains 15 residues. Germline V CDR1 and CDR2: SGHRS, YFSETQ. The full variable domain, completed using reference TRBV5-1 and TRBJ1-1, is KAGVTQTPRYLIKTRGQQVTLSCSPISGHRSVSWYQQTPGQGLQFLFEYFSETQRNKGNFPGRFSGRQFSNSRSEMNVSTLELGDSALYLCASSLVAPMNTEAFFGQGTRLTVV.

This sequence joins TRBV6-5 and TRBJ1-6; 7 bases fit TRBD1. CDR1 MNHEY and CDR2 SVGAGI come from the germline V gene. J lost 8 bases, V lost 4 bases, and 11 bases had no gene match. This CDR3 has 16 amino acids. CDR3 region: CASSFRGPTLDSPLHF. The CDR3 DNA is TGTGCCAGCAGTTTTAGGGGGCCCACCCTGGATTCACCCCTCCACTTT.

The V and J genes are TRBV5-4 and TRBJ2-5, with 7 bases lining up with TRBD1. CDR1 SGHNT and CDR2 YYREEE come from the germline V gene (reference sequence). The V gene end was trimmed by 0 bases and the J gene end by 3 bases; junction bases not matched to a gene: 2. The CDR3 contains 14 residues. The CDR3 DNA reads TGTGCCAGCAGCTTGGGGACAGGAGAAGAGACCCAGTACTTC. Its protein product is CASSLGTGEETQYF.

The chain joins TRBV5-1 to TRBJ1-4; possible D gene TRBD1, 6 bases. CDR1 is SGHRS and CDR2 is YFSETQ in the germline V gene. The CDR3 is 16 residues long. Trimming pared 3 bases from V and 5 bases from J, leaving 17 bases between. The CDR3 protein is CASSSTRGGRNEKLFF. The CDR3, as DNA: TGCGCCAGCAGCTCCACCCGGGGGGGCAGGAATGAAAAACTGTTTTTT.

J is TRBJ1-6 and V is TRBV7-9; tentatively, D is TRBD1 (6 bases). Germline loops: CDR1 SEHNR, CDR2 FQNEAQ (reference sequence). With 5 bases removed from V and 8 bases from J, the gap between germline ends came to 13 bases. CDR3 length: 14 amino acids. The CDR3 reads CASSQDRSDSPLHF. The DNA for the CDR3 is TGTGCCAGCAGCCAAGACAGGTCCGATTCACCCCTCCACTTT. The variable domain in full, with the rest retrieved from reference TRBV7-9 and TRBJ1-6, is DTGVSQNPRHKITKRGQNVTFRCDPISEHNRLYWYRQTLGQGPEFLTYFQNEAQLEKSRLLSDRFSAERPKGSFSTLEIQRTEQGDSAMYLCASSQDRSDSPLHFGNGTRLTVT.

In DNA form, the CDR3 reads TGTGCCAGCAGCCACTTGAGGGGGAGTGTCGGCAATCAGCCCCAGCATTTT. Translating gives CASSHLRGSVGNQPQHF. The chain joins TRBV7-9 to TRBJ1-5, with D possibly being TRBD1 (6 bases). The CDR3 sequence is 17 residues long. The V gene lost 5 bases and the J gene lost 2 bases, with 19 bases spanning the gap. Germline assignment: CDR1 SEHNR and CDR2 FQNEAQ (reference sequence).

Comments on this clone: The same CDR3 can be traced to other DNA sequences in this sample. V usage is TRBV5-1 and J usage is TRBJ1-2, with 9 bases that match TRBD1. CDR3 length: 12 amino acids. The junction had 3 bases not matched to a gene; V was cut back by 4 bases and J by 8 bases. CDR1 is SGHRS and CDR2 is YFSETQ in the germline V gene. The CDR3 nucleotides read TGCGCCAGCAGCCTCGGGACAGGGGGCTACACCTTC. Translation gives CASSLGTGGYTF.

This chain links TRBV5-1 with TRBJ1-1; no firm D call. Germline CDR1 is SGHRS and CDR2 is YFSETQ. V shed 0 bases and J shed 7 bases, with 10 bases lying between them. The CDR3 is made up of 13 amino acids. CDR3 DNA sequence: TGCGCCAGCAGCTTGGGGCGGGTGGGTGAAGCTTTCTTT. Amino acids: CASSLGRVGEAFF.

The V call is TRBV6-1, the J call TRBJ2-7, with 7 bases matching TRBD1. The CDR3 is 14 amino acids. Trimming cost V 7 bases and J 0 bases; bases outside gene matches: 6. Germline V gene sequence: CDR1 MNHNS, CDR2 SASEGT. CDR3 sequence (DNA): TGTGCCAGCACAACCAGGGGGACCTCCTACGAGCAGTACGTC. Protein sequence: CASTTRGTSYEQYV.